One sample yielded the 11 T cell receptor beta chains listed below, sequenced in a study of metastatic and nonmetastatic thyroid tumors. TCRdb redid the clone calls on the PCR reads using MiXCR. The table records some 15,000 clones, about 25% of them present only once. Prior to thyroid surgery, none of the patients had received any treatment. The specimen was blood. The source is a male donor with papillary thyroid cancer or a benign thyroid nodule (not recorded which). Some clones in this sample may be carry-over from other donors' samples.

This clone was observed at least ten times. V is TRBV18 and J is TRBJ2-5; unclear D gene. Germline CDR1 reads KGHSH; CDR2 reads LQKENI. There are 13 residues in the CDR3. V lost 3 bases to trimming and J lost 4 bases, with 9 bases between them. CDR3 loop: CASSPQALETQYF. In DNA, the CDR3 is TGTGCCAGCTCACCTCAGGCTCTAGAGACCCAGTACTTC.

This clone was counted many times. The chain has TRBV2 and TRBJ1-5, with a tentative D call TRBD1 (5 bases). CDR3 length: 14 amino acids. Germline V gene sequence: CDR1 SNHLY, CDR2 FYNNEI. Trimming stripped 5 bases from V and 4 bases from J, with 12 bases between. The CDR3 sequence: CASSYGGRNQPQHF. The CDR3 coding sequence is TGTGCCAGCAGTTACGGGGGTCGGAATCAGCCCCAGCATTTT.

This clone counts as medium-sized. This chain connects TRBV6-1 to TRBJ2-2, with 13 bases matching TRBD2. CDR3 length equals 15 residues. Germline V gene lookup returns CDR1 MNHNS and CDR2 SASEGT. Unmatched junction bases numbered 1, after V lost 6 bases and J lost 3 bases. Here the CDR3 reads CASSGLAGDTGELFF. In DNA form, the CDR3 reads TGTGCCAGCAGCGGACTAGCGGGAGACACCGGGGAGCTGTTTTTT.

The chain has TRBV11-3 and TRBJ2-1; D not certain. Germline values: CDR1 SGHNT, CDR2 YENEEA. The CDR3 runs to 12 residues. Trimming left V 1 base short and J 7 bases short, with 5 bases between. The CDR3 sequence: CASSLVGNEQFF. Here the CDR3 DNA reads TGTGCCAGCAGCTTAGTCGGAAATGAGCAGTTCTTC.

Worth noting for this clone: This may be a read error: a much more frequent sequence differs by one nucleotide. The CDR3 DNA reads TGTGCCTGGAGCAATGGACCGGGCCCAGCCTACGAGCAGTACTTC. It codes for CAWSNGPGPAYEQYF. The rearrangement uses TRBV30 and TRBJ2-7; no definite D call. The CDR3 is 15 residues long. Germline CDR1 is GTSNPN and CDR2 is SVGIG (reference sequence). Trimming shortened V by 3 bases and J by 2 bases, and 17 bases separated the two germline ends.

This clone was counted many times. The chain employs TRBV4-2 and TRBJ2-5, with TRBD2 as a possible D gene (6 bases). The V and J ends lost 1 base and 5 bases respectively, with 14 bases between them. This CDR3 is 15 amino acids long. Germline V gene data show CDR1 as LGHNA and CDR2 as YNFKEQ. The CDR3 spells CASSQGRGAGETQYF. CDR3 bases: TGTGCCAGCAGCCAAGGGCGCGGGGCGGGGGAGACCCAGTACTTC.

This clone came up a few times. The genes are TRBV28 and TRBJ2-5; 9 nucleotides align to TRBD2. The J call may not be correct, given that the DNA end is closer to TRBJ2-1. CDR1 is MDHEN and CDR2 is SYDVKM in the germline V gene. This CDR3 comprises 15 residues. The chain's CDR3 is CASSPPAGGNNEQFF. The DNA of the CDR3 is TGTGCCAGCTCTCCCCCTGCGGGAGGGAACAATGAGCAGTTCTTC.

This clone was recorded at least ten times. The CDR3: CASSYSSGSGPDTQYF. DNA for the CDR3: TGTGCCAGCAGTTACTCGAGCGGGAGCGGTCCGGATACGCAGTATTTT. The rearrangement joins TRBV6-5 to TRBJ2-3; 8 positions agree with TRBD2. The CDR3 is 16 residues long. V gave up 0 bases and J gave up 6 bases; unmatched junction bases: 8. CDR1 is MNHEY and CDR2 is SVGAGI in the germline V gene.

Sample share makes this clone medium-sized. This chain joins TRBV20-1 and TRBJ1-2; TRBD1 matches at 10 bases. This CDR3 comprises 14 residues. V gave up 0 bases and J gave up 5 bases; unmatched junction bases: 3. Germline V gives CDR1 DFQATT, CDR2 SNEGSKA (reference sequence). The CDR3 spells CSAREGGQGYGYTF. CDR3 nucleotide sequence: TGCAGTGCTAGAGAGGGGGGACAGGGGTATGGCTACACCTTC.

CDR3 DNA sequence: TGCAGTGCTAGGTTATCAGGGGCCGAGCAGTTCTTC. Residues: CSARLSGAEQFF. This rearrangement joins TRBV20-1 to TRBJ2-1; D possibly corresponds to TRBD1 (6 bases). The V gene's germline CDR1 is DFQATT and CDR2 SNEGSKA (reference sequence). V lost 3 bases to trimming and J lost 10 bases, with 13 bases between them. This CDR3 is built from 12 residues.

The chain combines TRBV7-2 with TRBJ2-5, with 8 nucleotides matching TRBD2. The CDR3 is made up of 15 amino acids. CDR1 and CDR2 (germline): SGHTA, FQGNSA. With 7 bases clipped from V and 5 bases from J, the junction kept 12 bases outside the gene matches. DNA of the CDR3: TGTGCCAGCACCCCCGGGGGGGGAAATAGTGAGACCCAGTACTTC. It specifies CASTPGGGNSETQYF.